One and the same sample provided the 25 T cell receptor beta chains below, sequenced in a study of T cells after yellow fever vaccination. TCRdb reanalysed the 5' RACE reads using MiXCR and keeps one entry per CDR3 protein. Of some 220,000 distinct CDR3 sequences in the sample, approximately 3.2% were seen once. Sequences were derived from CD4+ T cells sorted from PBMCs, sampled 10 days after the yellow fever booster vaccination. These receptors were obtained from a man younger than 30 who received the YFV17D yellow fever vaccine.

For the CDR3, the DNA is TGCGCCAGCAGCCCCACCCCCGACAGGGTAGGGGGCTACACCTTC. As protein: CASSPTPDRVGGYTF. The chain links TRBV5-1 to TRBJ1-2, with 7 bases that match TRBD1. V lost 4 bases and J lost 8; bases outside the gene matches: 14. Germline V gives CDR1 SGHRS, CDR2 YFSETQ. The CDR3 contains 15 residues.

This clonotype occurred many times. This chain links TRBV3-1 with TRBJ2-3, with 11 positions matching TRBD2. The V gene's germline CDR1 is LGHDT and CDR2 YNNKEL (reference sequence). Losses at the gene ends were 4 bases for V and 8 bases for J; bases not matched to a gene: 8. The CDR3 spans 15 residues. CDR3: CASSPHSGGASTQYF. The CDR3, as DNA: TGTGCCAGCAGCCCCCATAGCGGGGGGGCGTCTACGCAGTATTTT.

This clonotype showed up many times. The CDR3 spells CASSIQATSTDTQYF. The DNA for the CDR3 is TGTGCCAGTAGTATCCAGGCGACTAGCACAGATACGCAGTATTTT. The chain has TRBV19 and TRBJ2-3, with D unclear. The length of the CDR3 is 15 residues. Germline lookup yields CDR1 LNHDA and CDR2 SQIVND (reference sequence). The ends were cut back, 3 bases at V and 0 bases at J, with 10 bases in the middle.

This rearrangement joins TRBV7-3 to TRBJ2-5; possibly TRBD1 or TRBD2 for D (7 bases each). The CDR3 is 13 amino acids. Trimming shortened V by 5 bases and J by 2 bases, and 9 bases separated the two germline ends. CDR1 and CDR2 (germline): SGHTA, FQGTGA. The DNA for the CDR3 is TGTGCCAGCAGCCAGGGGGGGCAAGAGACCCAGTACTTC. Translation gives CASSQGGQETQYF.

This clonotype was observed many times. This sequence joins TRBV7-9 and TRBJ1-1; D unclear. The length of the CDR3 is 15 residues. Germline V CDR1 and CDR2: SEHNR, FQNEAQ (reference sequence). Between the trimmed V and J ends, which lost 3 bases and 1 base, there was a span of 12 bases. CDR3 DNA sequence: TGTGCCAGCAGCTTCCGGCCGGGAACGAACACTGAAGCTTTCTTT. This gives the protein CASSFRPGTNTEAFF.

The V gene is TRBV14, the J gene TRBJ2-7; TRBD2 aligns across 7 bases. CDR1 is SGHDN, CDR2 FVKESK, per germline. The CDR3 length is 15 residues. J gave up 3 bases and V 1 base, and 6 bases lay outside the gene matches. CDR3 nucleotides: TGTGCCAGCAGCCAAGCCGGGACTAAAAGCTACGAGCAGTACGTC. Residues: CASSQAGTKSYEQYV.

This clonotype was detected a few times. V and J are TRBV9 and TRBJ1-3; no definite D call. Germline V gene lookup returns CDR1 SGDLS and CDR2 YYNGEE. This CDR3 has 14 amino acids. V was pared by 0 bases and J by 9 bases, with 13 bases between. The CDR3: CASSVEGRPSTIYF. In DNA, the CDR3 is TGTGCCAGCAGCGTAGAAGGACGGCCTAGCACCATATATTTT.

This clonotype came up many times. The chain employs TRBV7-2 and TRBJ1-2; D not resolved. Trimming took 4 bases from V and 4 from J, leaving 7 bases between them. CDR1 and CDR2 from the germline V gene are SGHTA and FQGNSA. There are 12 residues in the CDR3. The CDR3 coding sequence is TGTGCCAGCAGCTCACAGTCCTATGGCTACACCTTC. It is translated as CASSSQSYGYTF. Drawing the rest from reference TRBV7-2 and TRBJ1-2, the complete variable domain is GAGVSQSPSNKVTEKGKDVELRCDPISGHTALYWYRQSLGQGLEFLIYFQGNSAPDKSGLPSDRFSAERTGGSVSTLTIQRTQQEDSAVYLCASSSQSYGYTFGSGTRLTVV.

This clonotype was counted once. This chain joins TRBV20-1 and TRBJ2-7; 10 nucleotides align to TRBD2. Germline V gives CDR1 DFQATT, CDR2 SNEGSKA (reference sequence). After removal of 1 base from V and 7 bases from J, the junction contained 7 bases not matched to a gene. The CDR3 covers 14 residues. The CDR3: CSARVAGGLREQYV. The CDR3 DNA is TGCAGTGCTAGAGTAGCGGGGGGCCTTCGGGAGCAGTACGTC.

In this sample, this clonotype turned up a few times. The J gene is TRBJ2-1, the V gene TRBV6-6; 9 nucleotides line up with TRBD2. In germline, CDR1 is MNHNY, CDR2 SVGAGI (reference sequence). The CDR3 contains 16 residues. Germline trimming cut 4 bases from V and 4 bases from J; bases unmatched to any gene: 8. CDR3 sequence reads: CASSFNRAGGYNEQFF. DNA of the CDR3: TGTGCCAGCAGTTTTAATCGGGCGGGGGGGTACAATGAGCAGTTCTTC.

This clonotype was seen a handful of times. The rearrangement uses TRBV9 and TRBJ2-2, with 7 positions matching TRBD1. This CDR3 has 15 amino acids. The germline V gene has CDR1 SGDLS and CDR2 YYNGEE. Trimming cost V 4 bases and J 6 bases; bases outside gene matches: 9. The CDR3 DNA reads TGTGCCAGCAGCTTCACCGGGACAGTTGCCGGGGAGCTGTTTTTT. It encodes CASSFTGTVAGELFF.

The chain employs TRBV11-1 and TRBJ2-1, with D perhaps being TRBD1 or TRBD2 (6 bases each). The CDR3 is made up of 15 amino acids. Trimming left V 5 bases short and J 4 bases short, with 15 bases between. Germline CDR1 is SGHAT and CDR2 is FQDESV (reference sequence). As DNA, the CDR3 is TGTGCCAGCAGCGTCCACCCGGGGGCTTACAATGAGCAGTTCTTC. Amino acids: CASSVHPGAYNEQFF.

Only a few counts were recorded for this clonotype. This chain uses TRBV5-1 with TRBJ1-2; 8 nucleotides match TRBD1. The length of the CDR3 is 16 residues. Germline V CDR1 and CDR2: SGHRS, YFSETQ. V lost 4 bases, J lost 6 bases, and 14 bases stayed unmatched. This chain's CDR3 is CASSPEPGQAGHGYTF. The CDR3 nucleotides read TGCGCCAGCAGCCCGGAACCGGGACAGGCCGGCCATGGCTACACCTTC.

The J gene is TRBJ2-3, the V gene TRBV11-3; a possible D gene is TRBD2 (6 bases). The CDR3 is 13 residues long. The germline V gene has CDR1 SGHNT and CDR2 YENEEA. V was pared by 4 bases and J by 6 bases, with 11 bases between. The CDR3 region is CASSSLGTDTQYF. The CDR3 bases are TGTGCCAGCAGCTCGCTTGGGACTGATACGCAGTATTTT.

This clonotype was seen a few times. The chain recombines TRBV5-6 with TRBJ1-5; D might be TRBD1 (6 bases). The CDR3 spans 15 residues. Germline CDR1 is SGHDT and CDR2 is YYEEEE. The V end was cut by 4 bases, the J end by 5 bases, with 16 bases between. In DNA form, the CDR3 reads TGTGCCAGCAGCCCGGGGGCCGCATTTCATCAGCCCCAGCATTTT. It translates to CASSPGAAFHQPQHF.

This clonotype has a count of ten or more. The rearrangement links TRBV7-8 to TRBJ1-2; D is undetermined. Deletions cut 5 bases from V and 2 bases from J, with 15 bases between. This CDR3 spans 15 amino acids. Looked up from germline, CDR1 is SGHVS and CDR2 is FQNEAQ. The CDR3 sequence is CASSLSRLDNYGYTF. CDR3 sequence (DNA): TGTGCCAGCAGCCTCTCCCGATTGGACAACTATGGCTACACCTTC.

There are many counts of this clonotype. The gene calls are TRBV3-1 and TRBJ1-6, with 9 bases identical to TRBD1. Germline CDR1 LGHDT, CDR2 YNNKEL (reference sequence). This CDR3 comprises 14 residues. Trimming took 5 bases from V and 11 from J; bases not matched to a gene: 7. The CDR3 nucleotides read TGTGCCAGCAGCAACACAGGGGGCTACCCACCCCTCCACTTT. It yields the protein CASSNTGGYPPLHF.

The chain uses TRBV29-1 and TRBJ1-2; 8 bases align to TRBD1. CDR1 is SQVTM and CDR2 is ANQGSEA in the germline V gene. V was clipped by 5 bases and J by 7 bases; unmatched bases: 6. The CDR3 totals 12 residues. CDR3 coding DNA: TGCAGCGTTCAGCCAGGGGGCCGTGGCTACACCTTC. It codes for CSVQPGGRGYTF.

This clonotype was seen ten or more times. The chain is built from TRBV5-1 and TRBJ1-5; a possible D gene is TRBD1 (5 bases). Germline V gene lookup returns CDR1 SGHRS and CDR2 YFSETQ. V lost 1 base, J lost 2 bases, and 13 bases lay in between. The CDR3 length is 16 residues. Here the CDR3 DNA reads TGCGCCAGCAGCTTGAATGGGGGGAGCGGCAATCAGCCCCAGCATTTT. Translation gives CASSLNGGSGNQPQHF.

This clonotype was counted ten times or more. CDR3 bases: TGTGCCAGCAGCTTAGGTGGGAGCGCCCAAGAGACCCAGTACTTC. Its protein product is CASSLGGSAQETQYF. The chain carries TRBV11-2 and TRBJ2-5; maybe TRBD2 (5 bases). The ends were cut back, 1 base at V and 1 base at J, with 10 bases in the middle. From germline, CDR1 is SGHAT and CDR2 FQNNGV. This CDR3 is built from 15 residues.

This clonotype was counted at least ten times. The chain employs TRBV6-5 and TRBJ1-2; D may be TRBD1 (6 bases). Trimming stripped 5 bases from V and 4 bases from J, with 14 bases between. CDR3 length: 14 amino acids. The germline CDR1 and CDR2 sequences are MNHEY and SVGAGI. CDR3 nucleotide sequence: TGTGCCAGCAGTACCCGACAGGTGCCCTATGGCTACACCTTC. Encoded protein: CASSTRQVPYGYTF.

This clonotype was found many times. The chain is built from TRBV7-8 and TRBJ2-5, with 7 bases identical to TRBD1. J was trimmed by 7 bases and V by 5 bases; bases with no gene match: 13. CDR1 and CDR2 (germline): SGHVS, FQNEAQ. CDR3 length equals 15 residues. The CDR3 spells CASSPQGVFVVTQYF. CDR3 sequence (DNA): TGTGCCAGCAGCCCGCAGGGGGTTTTTGTGGTGACCCAGTACTTC.

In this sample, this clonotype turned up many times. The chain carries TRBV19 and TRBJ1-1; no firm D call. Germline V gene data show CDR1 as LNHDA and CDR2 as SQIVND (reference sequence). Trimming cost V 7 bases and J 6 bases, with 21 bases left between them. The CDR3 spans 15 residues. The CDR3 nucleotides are TGTGCCAGTACCTCACCGCCTCTGACGTCCGCTGAAGCTTTCTTT. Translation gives CASTSPPLTSAEAFF.

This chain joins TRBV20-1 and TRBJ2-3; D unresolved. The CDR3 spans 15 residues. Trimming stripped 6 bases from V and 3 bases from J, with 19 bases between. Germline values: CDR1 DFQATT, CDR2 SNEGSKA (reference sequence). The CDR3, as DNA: TGCAGTGCCCTACGGACGCCACACGCAACAGATACGCAGTATTTT. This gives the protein CSALRTPHATDTQYF.

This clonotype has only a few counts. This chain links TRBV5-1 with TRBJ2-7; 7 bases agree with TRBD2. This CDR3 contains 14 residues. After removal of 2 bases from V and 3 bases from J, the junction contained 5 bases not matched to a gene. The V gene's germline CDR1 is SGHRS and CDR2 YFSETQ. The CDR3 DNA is TGCGCCAGCAGCTTCGCCGGGACTAACTACGAGCAGTACTTC. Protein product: CASSFAGTNYEQYF.